This T cell receptor (beta chain) was sequenced during a study of T cell repertoires in cytomegalovirus infection. Study information: Recently described HLA-C-restricted plus well-studied HLA-B-restricted CMV epitopes were used. Broader study findings: CMV-specific TCR beta clonotypes restricted by HLA-C dominated the ex vivo response. Based on cumulative public TCR beta family frequency, carriers of CMV plus the relevant HLA were identified.

TCRdb re-called the reads through MiXCR, storing one row per CDR3 protein. The profile shows approximately 990,000 distinct CDR3 sequences, approximately 33% of them singletons. V dropped 4 bases and J dropped 8 bases, with 17 bases sitting between them. Germline V gene sequence: CDR1 MNHEY, CDR2 SVGAGI. The CDR3 is made up of 14 amino acids. The sample holds a few counts of this clonotype. The antigen is not known. This clonotype originated in a human donor in good health (CMV status not recorded). Some clones in this sample may be carry-over from other donors' samples. The starting material was cultured CD8+ T cells from PBMCs, obtained from culture after CMV antigen stimulation. The rearrangement uses TRBV6-5 and TRBJ1-2; TRBD1 is a possible D gene (5 bases). The CDR3 nucleotides read TGTGCCAGCAGTTTATTGGGGCCTATGGCGGGCTACACCTTC. Amino acid sequence: CASSLLGPMAGYTF.